Listed below are T cell receptor beta chains from one sample, sequenced in a study of blood T cell repertoires in COVID-19. The table came from immunoSEQ multiplex PCR; TCRdb's copy has only in-frame clones and leaves some out. The sample contains 350,000 to 450,000 clones, just under 90% of which appear only once. Source material: PBMCs or T cells enriched from blood (not recorded which). These receptors were collected from a woman in her 30s who had recovered from COVID-19. Both conserved end residues are part of each CDR3. Where a row states a size, it is once, few, many or the class of an expanded clone; other rows omit it.

v_gene	j_gene	len	abundance	CDR3aa
TRBV6-1	TRBJ2-3	18	.	CASSARARTSRFTDTQYF
TRBV27	TRBJ1-4	13	.	CASSWGSNEKLFF
TRBV15	TRBJ2-3	17	few	CATSRAASGRGTDTQYF
TRBV25-1	TRBJ2-2	15	.	CASSEYSGTTGELFF
TRBV2	TRBJ1-6	17	.	CASRLRMIRTGDSPLHF
TRBV28	TRBJ2-1	15	.	CASSLSGFTYNEQFF
TRBV7-3	TRBJ2-6	18	.	CASSFTGTGLAGANVLTF
TRBV5-4	TRBJ2-2	17	.	CASSLESGTSSTGELFF
TRBV3-1/TRBV3-2	TRBJ2-3	17	.	CASSLPGGVGTTDTQYF
TRBV9	TRBJ2-7	14	.	CASSPSDRGYEQYF
TRBV7-9	TRBJ1-2	14	once	CASNSRPGIYGYTF
TRBV5-1	TRBJ2-7	14	.	CASRSADRAGEQYF
TRBV11-1	TRBJ1-2	14	.	CASSLAPRGDGYTF
TRBV3-1/TRBV3-2	TRBJ1-4	13	.	CASSQLLNEKLFF
TRBV28	TRBJ1-1	14	.	CASSLGRLNTEAFF
TRBV14	TRBJ1-6	15	.	CASSQDGQGYSPLHF
TRBV9	TRBJ1-2	13	.	CASSEGQNYGYTF
TRBV5-1	TRBJ2-3	15	.	CASSIPGQPTDTQYF
TRBV27	TRBJ1-5	14	few	CASRPGTGHQPQHF
TRBV4-1	TRBJ1-5	18	.	CASSHDPSSDRGYQPQHF
TRBV12-3/TRBV12-4	TRBJ2-5	13	once	CASSSAAGETQYF
TRBV24-1	TRBJ2-5	18	.	CATSDLGTSGRASETQYF
TRBV5-6	TRBJ2-7	15	.	CASSGAGALGGEQYF
TRBV27	TRBJ2-3	16	.	CASSLGQFLSTDTQYF
TRBV4-2	TRBJ2-3	17	.	CASSQPRGGTRADTQYF
TRBV27	TRBJ2-7	15	.	CASSPVGQSSYEQYF
TRBV30	TRBJ1-4	16	.	CAWDHPWAGGDEKLFF
TRBV9	TRBJ2-3	15	.	CASSVSSGGTDTQYF
TRBV9	TRBJ2-2	21	.	CASSVALSSGGPRGKDGELFF
TRBV27	TRBJ1-1	16	few	CASSLSTTGGGTEAFF
TRBV7-3	TRBJ2-7	13	.	CASSPSHSYEQYF
TRBV27	TRBJ2-7	12	.	CASRLRGEEQYF
TRBV28	TRBJ2-7	16	.	CASSFLSSSGSYEQYF
TRBV28	TRBJ1-2	13	.	CASRPEGAWGYTF
TRBV5-6	TRBJ1-1	15	.	CASRAGGRVDTEAFF
TRBV2	TRBJ1-6	14	.	CATAPGQLNSPLHF
TRBV6-5	TRBJ2-7	15	.	CASSYGVPGGSEQYF
TRBV27	TRBJ1-1	13	.	CASSLSTATEAFF
TRBV12-5	TRBJ2-1	14	few	CASGGTALRREQFF
TRBV7-2	TRBJ1-2	14	.	CASSLAGRAYGYTF
TRBV29-1	TRBJ1-6	12	.	CSARGENSPLHF
TRBV4-1	TRBJ1-2	17	.	CASSQEDRLENNYGYTF
TRBV19	TRBJ1-6	16	once	CASSSTRSPLNSPLHF
TRBV20-1	TRBJ2-7	11	.	CSARTSGEQYF
TRBV6-5	TRBJ2-3	12	.	CASRDTTDTQYF
TRBV7-2	TRBJ2-7	14	.	CASNRQGPSYEQYF
TRBV6-5	TRBJ1-4	15	once	CASSPLRAPNEKLFF
TRBV30	TRBJ1-4	16	.	CAWSVLTELTNEKLFF
TRBV4-3	TRBJ1-1	13	.	CASSLLSGTEAFF
TRBV4-3	TRBJ1-4	14	.	CASSQEPGYEKLFF
TRBV11-2	TRBJ2-5	15	.	CASRKMGGRHETQYF
TRBV9	TRBJ2-1	18	.	CASSGGGMSGSAYNEQFF
TRBV27	TRBJ2-2	14	.	CASSFGTGTGELFF
TRBV7-2	TRBJ1-5	14	.	CASSLKVRDQPQHF